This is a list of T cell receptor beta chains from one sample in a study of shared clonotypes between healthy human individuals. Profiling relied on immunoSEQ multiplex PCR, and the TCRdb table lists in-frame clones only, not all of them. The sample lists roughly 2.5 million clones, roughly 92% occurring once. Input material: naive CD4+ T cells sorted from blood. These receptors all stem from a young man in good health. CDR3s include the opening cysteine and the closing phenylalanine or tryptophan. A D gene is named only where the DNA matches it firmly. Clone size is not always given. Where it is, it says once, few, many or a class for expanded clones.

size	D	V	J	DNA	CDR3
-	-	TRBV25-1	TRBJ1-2	TGTGCCAGCAGTCACCCGCGGGGGCAGAATAACTATGGCTACACCTTC	CASSHPRGQNNYGYTF
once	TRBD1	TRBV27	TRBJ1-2	TGTGCCAGCAGTTTAGGGGGACAGGCTGCCTATGGCTACACCTTC	CASSLGGQAAYGYTF
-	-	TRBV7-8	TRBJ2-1	TGTGCCAGCAGCTTAGGTCTGGAATACAATGAGCAGTTCTTC	CASSLGLEYNEQFF
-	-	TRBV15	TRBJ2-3	TGTGCCACCAGCAGAGATTTGATAAATACGCAGTATTTT	CATSRDLINTQYF
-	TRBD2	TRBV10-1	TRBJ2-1	TGCGCCAGCAGTTCGGGGGAGGGCCATCATGAGCAGTTCTTC	CASSSGEGHHEQFF
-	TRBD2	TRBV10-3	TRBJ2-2	TGTGCCATCACGGGAGGCCTAGGCACCGGGGAGCTGTTTTTT	CAITGGLGTGELFF
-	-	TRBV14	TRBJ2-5	TGTGCCAGCAGCCCAGGAAGAACCCAGTACTTC	CASSPGRTQYF
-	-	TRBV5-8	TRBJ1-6	TGTGCCAGCAGCCCTCCAAGTTATAATTCACCCCTCCACTTT	CASSPPSYNSPLHF
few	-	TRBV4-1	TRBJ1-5	TGCGCCAGCAGCCAAGATATTGGGCAGGCTGTGGGTCAGCCCCAGCATTTT	CASSQDIGQAVGQPQHF
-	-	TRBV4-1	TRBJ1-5	TGCGCCAGCAGCCAAGGGTACCGGGACCAGAGCCTGAATAGCAATCAGCCCCAGCATTTT	CASSQGYRDQSLNSNQPQHF
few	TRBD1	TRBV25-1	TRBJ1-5	TGTGCCAGCAGTGCACGGGGACAGGGACGCCAGCCCCAGCATTTT	CASSARGQGRQPQHF
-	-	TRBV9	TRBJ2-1	TGTGCCAGCAGCTCCCCGGCACTGCACAATGAGCAGTTCTTC	CASSSPALHNEQFF
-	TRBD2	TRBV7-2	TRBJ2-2	TGTGCCAGCAGCTTAACCTTAGCGGGAGTGACCGGGGAGCTGTTTTTT	CASSLTLAGVTGELFF
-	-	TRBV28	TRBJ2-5	TGTGCCAGCACCTCCGGGGGGCGGGGCGGGACCCAGTACTTC	CASTSGGRGGTQYF
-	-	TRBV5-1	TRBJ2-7	TGCGCCAGCAGCAGGGACGCATACGAGCAGTACTTC	CASSRDAYEQYF
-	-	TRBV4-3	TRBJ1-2	TGCGCCAGCAGCCAAGCGGCAGAACTCAACTATGGCTACACCTTC	CASSQAAELNYGYTF
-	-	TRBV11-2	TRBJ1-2	TGTGCCAGCAGCCCCTCGCGACAGAACTATGGCTACACCTTC	CASSPSRQNYGYTF
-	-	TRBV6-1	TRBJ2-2	TGTGCCAGCAGTGCGGGACAATCGAACACCGGGGAGCTGTTTTTT	CASSAGQSNTGELFF
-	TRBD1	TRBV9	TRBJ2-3	TGTGCCAGCAGCGCGACAGGGGTGGGTACAGATACGCAGTATTTT	CASSATGVGTDTQYF
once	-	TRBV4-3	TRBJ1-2	TGCGCCAGCAGCGAAAGACCGGGCGGGGCCAGCTACACCTTC	CASSERPGGASYTF
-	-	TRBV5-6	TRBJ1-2	TGTGCCAGCAGCTTGGAACAGATAGCTAACTATGGCTACACCTTC	CASSLEQIANYGYTF